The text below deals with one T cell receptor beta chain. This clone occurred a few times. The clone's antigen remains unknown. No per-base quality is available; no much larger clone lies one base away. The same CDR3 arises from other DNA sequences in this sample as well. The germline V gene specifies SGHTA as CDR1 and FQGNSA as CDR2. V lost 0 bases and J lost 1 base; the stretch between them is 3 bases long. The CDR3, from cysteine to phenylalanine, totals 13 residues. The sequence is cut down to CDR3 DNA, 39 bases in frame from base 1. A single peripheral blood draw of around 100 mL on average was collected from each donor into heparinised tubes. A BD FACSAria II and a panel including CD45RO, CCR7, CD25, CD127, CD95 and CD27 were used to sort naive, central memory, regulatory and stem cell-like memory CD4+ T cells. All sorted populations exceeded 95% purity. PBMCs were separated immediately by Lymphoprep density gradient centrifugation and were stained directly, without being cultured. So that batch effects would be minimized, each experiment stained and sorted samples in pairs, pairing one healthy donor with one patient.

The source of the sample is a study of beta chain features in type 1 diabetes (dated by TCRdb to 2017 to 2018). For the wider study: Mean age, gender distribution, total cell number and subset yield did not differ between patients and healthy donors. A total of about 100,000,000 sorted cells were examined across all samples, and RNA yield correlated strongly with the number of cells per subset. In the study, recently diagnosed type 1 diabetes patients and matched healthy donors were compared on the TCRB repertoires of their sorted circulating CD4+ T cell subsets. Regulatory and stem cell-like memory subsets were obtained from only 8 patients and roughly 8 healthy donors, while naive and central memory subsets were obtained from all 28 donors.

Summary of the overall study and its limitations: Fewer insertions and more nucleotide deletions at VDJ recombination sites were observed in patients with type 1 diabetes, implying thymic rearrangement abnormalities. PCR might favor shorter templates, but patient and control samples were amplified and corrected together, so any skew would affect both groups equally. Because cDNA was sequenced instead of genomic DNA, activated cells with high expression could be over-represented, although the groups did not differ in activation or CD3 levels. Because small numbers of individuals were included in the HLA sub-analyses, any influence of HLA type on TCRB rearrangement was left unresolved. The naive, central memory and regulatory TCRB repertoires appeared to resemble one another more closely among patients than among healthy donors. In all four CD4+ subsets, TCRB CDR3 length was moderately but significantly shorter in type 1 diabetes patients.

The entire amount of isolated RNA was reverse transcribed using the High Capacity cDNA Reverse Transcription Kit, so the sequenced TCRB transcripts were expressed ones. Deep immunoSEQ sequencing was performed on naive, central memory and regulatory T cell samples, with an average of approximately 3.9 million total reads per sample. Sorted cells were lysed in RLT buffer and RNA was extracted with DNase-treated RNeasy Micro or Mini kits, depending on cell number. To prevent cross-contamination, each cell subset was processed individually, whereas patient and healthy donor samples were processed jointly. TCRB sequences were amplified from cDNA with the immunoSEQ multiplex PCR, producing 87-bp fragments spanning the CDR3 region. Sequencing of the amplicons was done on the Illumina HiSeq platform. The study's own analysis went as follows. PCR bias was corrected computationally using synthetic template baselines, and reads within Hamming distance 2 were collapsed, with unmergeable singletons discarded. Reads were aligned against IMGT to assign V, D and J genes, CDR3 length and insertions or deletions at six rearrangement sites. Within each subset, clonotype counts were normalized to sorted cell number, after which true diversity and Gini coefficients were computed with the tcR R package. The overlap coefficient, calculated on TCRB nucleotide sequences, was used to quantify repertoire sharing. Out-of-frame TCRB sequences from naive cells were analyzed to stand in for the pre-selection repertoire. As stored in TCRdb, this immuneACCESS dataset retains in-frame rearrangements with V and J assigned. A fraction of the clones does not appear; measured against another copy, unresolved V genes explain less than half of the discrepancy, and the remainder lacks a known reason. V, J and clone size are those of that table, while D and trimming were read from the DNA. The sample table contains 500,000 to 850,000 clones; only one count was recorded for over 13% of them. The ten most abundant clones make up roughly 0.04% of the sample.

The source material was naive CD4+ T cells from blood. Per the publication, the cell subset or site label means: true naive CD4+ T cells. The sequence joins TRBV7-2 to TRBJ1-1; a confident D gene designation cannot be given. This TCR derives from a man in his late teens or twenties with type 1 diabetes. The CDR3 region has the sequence CASSLAENTEAFF. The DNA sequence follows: TGTGCCAGCAGCTTAGCCGAGAACACTGAAGCTTTCTTT.